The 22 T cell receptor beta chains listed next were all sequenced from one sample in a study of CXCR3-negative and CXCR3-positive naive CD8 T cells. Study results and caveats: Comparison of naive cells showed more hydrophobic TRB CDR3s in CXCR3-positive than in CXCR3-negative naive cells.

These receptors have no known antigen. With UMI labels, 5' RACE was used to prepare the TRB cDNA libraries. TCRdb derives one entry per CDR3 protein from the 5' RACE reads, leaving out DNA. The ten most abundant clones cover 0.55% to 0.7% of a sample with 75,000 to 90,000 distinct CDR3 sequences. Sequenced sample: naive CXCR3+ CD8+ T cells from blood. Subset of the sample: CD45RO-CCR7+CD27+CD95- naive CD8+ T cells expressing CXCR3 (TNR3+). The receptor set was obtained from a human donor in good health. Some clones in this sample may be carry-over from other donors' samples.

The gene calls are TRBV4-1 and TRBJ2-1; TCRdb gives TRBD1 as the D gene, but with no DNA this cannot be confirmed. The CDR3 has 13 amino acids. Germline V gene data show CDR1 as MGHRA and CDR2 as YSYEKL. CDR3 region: CASSHARGGEQFF.

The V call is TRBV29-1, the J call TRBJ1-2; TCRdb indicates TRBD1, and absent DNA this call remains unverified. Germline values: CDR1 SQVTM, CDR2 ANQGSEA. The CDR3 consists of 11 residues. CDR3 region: CSVTGSGGYTF.

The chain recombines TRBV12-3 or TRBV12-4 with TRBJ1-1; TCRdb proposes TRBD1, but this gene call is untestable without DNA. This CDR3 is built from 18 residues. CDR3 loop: CASSPNLAGDGWYTEAFF.

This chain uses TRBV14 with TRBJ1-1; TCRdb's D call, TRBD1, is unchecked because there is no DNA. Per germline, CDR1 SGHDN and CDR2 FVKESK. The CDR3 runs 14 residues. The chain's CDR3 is CASSHRGRGTEAFF.

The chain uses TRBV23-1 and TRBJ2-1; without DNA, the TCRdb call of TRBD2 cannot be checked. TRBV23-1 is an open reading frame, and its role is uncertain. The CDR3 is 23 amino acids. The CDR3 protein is CASSHISLGGSVPPMSHRREQFF.

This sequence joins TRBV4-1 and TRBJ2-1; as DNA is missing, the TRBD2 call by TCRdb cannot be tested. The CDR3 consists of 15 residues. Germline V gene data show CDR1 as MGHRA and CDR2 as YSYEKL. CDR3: CASSPRLAEYNEQFF.

The CDR3 reads CASSEGTKETQYF. V usage is TRBV12-3 or TRBV12-4 and J usage is TRBJ2-5; TCRdb designates TRBD1, a call that cannot be tested without DNA. CDR3 length: 13 amino acids.

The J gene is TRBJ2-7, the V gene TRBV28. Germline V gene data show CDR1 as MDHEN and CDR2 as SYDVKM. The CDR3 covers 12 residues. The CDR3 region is CASSSGLGEQYF.

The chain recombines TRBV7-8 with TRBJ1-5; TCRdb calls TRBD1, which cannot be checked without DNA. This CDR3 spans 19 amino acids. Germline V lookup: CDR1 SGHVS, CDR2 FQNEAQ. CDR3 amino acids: CASSLFFGTIPAWDQPQHF.

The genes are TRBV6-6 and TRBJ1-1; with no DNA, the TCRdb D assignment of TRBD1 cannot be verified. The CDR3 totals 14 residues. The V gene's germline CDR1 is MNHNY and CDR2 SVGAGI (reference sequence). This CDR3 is CASSYTSGDAEAFF.

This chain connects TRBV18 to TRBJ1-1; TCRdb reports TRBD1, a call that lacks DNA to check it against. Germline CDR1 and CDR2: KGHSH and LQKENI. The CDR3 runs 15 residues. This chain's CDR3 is CASSPGQDESTEAFF.

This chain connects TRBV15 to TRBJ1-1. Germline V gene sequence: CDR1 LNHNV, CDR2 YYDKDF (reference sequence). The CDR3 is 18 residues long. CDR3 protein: CATSRDGGPSGDYTEAFF. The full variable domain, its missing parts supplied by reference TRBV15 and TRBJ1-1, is DAMVIQNPRYQVTQFGKPVTLSCSQTLNHNVMYWYQQKSSQAPKLLFHYYDKDFNNEADTPDNFQSRRPNTSFCFLDIRSPGLGDTAMYLCATSRDGGPSGDYTEAFFGQGTRLTVV.

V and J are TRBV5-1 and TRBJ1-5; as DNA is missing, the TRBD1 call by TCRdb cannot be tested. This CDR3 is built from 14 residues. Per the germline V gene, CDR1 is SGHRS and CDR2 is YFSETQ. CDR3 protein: CASSLAGANQPQHF.

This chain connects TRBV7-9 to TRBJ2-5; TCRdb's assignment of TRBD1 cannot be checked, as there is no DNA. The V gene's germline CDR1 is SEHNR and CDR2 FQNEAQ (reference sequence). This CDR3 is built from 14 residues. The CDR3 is CASREGGPSETQYF.

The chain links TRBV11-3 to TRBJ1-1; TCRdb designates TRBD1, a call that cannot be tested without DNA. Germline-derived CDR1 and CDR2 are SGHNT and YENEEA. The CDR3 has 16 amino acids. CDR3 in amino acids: CASSSRDRGMNTEAFF. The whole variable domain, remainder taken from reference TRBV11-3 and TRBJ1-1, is EAGVVQSPRYKIIEKKQPVAFWCNPISGHNTLYWYLQNLGQGPELLIRYENEEAVDDSQLPKDRFSAERLKGVDSTLKIQPAELGDSAVYLCASSSRDRGMNTEAFFGQGTRLTVV.

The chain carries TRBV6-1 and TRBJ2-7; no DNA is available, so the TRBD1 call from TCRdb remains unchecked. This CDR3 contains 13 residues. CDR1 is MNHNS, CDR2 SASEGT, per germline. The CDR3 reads CAGSTGGGNEQYF.

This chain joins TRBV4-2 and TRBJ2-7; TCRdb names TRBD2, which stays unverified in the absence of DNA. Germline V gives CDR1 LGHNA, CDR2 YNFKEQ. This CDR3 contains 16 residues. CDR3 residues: CASSQVAGGGSYEQYF.

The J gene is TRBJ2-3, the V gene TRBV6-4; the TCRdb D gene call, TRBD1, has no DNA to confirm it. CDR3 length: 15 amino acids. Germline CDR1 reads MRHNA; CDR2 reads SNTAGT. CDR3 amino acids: CASSDSAGSTDTQYF.

This CDR3 is CSVVGLDVSYEQYF. V and J are TRBV29-1 and TRBJ2-7; TCRdb names TRBD2, which stays unverified in the absence of DNA. The CDR3 sequence is 14 residues long. Per the germline V gene, CDR1 is SQVTM and CDR2 is ANQGSEA.

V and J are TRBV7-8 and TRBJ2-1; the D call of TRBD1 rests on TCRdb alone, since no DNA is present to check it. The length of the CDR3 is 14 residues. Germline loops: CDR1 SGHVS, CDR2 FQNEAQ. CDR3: CASWAGLTYNEQFF.

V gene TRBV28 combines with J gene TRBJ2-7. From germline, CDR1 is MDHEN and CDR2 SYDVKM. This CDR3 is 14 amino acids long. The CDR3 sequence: CASSLGSIGYEQYF. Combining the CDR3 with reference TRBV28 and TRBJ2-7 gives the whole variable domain DVKVTQSSRYLVKRTGEKVFLECVQDMDHENMFWYRQDPGLGLRLIYFSYDVKMKEKGDIPEGYSVSREKKERFSLILESASTNQTSMYLCASSLGSIGYEQYFGPGTRLTVT.

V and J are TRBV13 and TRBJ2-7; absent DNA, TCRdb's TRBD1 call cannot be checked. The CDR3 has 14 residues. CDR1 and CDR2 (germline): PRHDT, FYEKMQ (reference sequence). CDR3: CASSLRPLGGEQYF.